This TCR beta chain appears in the sequencing data of a study of blood T cell repertoires in COVID-19. Across the whole study: Samples taken during acute and convalescent COVID-19 were collected in the United States, Italy and Spain. In each case, the material was cDNA or gDNA derived from T cells, B-cell-depleted T cells, or PBMCs.

With 2 bases removed from V and 8 bases from J, the gap between germline ends came to 23 bases. The CDR3 sequence is 17 residues long. Germline V lookup: CDR1 MGHDK, CDR2 SYGVNS. TCRdb's copy holds only in-frame clones and misses some; the assay was immunoSEQ multiplex PCR. Among about 330,000 clones listed, roughly 87% were seen once. The V call is TRBV25-1, the J call TRBJ2-3, with D possibly matching TRBD2 (5 bases). This receptor was identified in a man aged 25-45 years with COVID-19, enrolled during active disease. The sequenced sample was peripheral blood. The CDR3 nucleotides are TGTGCCAGCAGTGAAGGTGGTAGGAAACGGACTGTTGGTACGCAGTATTTT. This codes for CASSEGGRKRTVGTQYF.